This TCR beta chain was sequenced in a study of a mutant IDH1 vaccine in newly diagnosed glioma (dated by TCRdb to the early 2020s). Notes on the research overall: Vaccination started 4-6 weeks after radiotherapy alone, or was given together with temozolomide cycles in the groups whose treatment included chemotherapy. The roughly 32 treated patients were roughly 62% male and roughly 38% female, with a mean age of approximately 40 years. Before enrollment, most patients had been given radiochemotherapy with temozolomide as standard therapy, while the rest had received either radiotherapy alone or temozolomide alone. The week-35 safety follow-up took place at visit V12, and the week-47 end of study took place at visit V13. Peripheral blood was drawn at six visits: V03 (baseline), V05, V07, V10, V12 and V13. Longitudinal TCRB deep sequencing was performed for roughly 24 treated patients wherever samples were available for exploratory analyses. What the work shows at the level of the full study, not this receptor alone: The authors stated that sample limitations prevented analyses of patient blood samples from being reproduced. Vaccine-induced immune responses across multiple MHC alleles were detected in approximately 93% of patients. Changes in the top peripheral T cell clonotypes picked up by TCRB sequencing did not appear to be linked to pseudoprogression. Selection of PBMC samples for TCRB deep sequencing was based on availability.

The meaning of the sample's time point label: week 47, end of study. Every vaccine dose consisted of 300 ug of a 20-mer mutant IDH1 peptide in Montanide, administered subcutaneously together with topical imiquimod. Eight vaccinations were administered to patients in weeks 1, 3, 5, 7, 11, 15, 19 and 23, corresponding to visits V03 through V10. Newly diagnosed WHO grade 3 or 4 IDH1-mutant astrocytomas showing loss of nuclear ATRX were present in the donors. The samples were drawn from NOA16, a multicentre, single-arm, open-label phase I trial in Germany that tested a mutant IDH1 peptide vaccine in humans for the first time. Genomic DNA for TCRB sequencing was isolated from EDTA blood with the DNeasy Blood and Tissue Kit. Trimming removed 1 base from V and 1 base from J, leaving 19 bases between the germline ends. CDR1 and CDR2 (GTSNPN, SVGIG) derive from the germline V gene (reference sequence). Reading from cysteine to phenylalanine, the CDR3 counts 17 amino acids. Kept here is only the CDR3 DNA, which spans 51 bases and is read in frame from base 1.

The library relied on the immunoSEQ multiplex PCR assay. The hsTCRB Kit was used according to the manufacturer's protocol to amplify rearranged TCR beta chain sequences. Sequencing of TCRB libraries was carried out on an Illumina MiSeq. As for how the authors treated the data: The proprietary platform of the kit vendor was used for demultiplexing, trimming and gene mapping. Sourced from immuneACCESS, this table was stored by TCRdb with only in-frame sequences that have V and J called. A share of the clones is absent; for the studies checked, an unresolved V gene accounts for under half, and the remainder has no known explanation. Clone size and the V and J calls come from that table; the DNA yielded D and trimming. Present in this sample are about 94,000 clones, about 90% of which were seen just once. 0.77% of the sample comes from the top ten. In regard to this clone: It has no known antigen specificity. Base qualities are missing; no much larger clone stands one base away.

The sample here was PBMCs, taken from a glioma patient whose treatment included an IDH1 peptide vaccine. This receptor chain uses TRBV30 and TRBJ1-1, and perhaps TRBD1 as D gene, on 5 matching bases. The receptor was isolated from a woman aged 45 to 65 with glioma. The CDR3 region: CAWSATPGGAPNTEAFF. The sequenced DNA is TGTGCCTGGAGTGCAACCCCCGGTGGGGCACCGAACACTGAAGCTTTCTTT.